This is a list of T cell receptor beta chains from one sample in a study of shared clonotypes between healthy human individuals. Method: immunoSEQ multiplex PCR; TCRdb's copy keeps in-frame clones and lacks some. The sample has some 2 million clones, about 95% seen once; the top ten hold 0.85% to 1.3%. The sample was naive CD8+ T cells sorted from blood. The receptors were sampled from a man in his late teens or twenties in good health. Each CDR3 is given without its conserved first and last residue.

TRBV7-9	ASSPLIGGSTDTQY
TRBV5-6	ASSFQPPSYEQY
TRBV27	ASSPLGQGGMY
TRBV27	ASSLLTSGHEQY
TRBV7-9	ASSLKVLDTNYGYT
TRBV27	ASSPTAGVQETQY
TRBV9	ASSAMNTEAF
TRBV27	ASSFFSSGGYT
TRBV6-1	ASSEGTGYSNQPQH
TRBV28	ASSTWKSETQY
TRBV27	ASSLSSGELF
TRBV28	ASSEYRGGNSPLH
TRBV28	ASSLPGPAGANVLT
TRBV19	ASSIGTGSSYEQY
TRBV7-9	ASSLEDAGFRAYTGELF
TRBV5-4	ASSLRYNEQF
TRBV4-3	ASSQEWGANQPQH
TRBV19	ASSIPNEKLF
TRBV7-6	ASSPGDLGANVLT
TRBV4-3	ASSQEIATSGTDTQY
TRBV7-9	ASSKPDNRPYEQY
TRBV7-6	ASSLVAESYSGANVLT
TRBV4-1	ASSQGIRNGYT
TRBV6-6	ASKSISNEQF
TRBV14	ASSLTGWNTEAF
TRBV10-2	ASSEWGANTDTQY
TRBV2	ASSGQGAWDTQY
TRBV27	ASSNPLAGINEQF
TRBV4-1	ASSGGPSPGQEST
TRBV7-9	ASSSTGTGYYEQY
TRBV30	AWSAGGQGFHEQY
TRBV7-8	ASSSGREGSGNTIY
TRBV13	ASSRNRGTSLH
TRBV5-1	ASSLGQMTEAF
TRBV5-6	ASSFQGLGNTIY
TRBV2	ASSVPTMTDTQY
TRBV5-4	ASSSGGGAAYNEQF
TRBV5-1	ASSLGTTGGADGYT
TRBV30	AWSPSPQDSADTQY
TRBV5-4	ASSPEEGLTDTQY
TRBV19	ASSIDLLGAF
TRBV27	ASSLFSGLAYEQY